This TCR beta chain was sequenced in a study of regulatory T cells in long-lasting Graves disease. Study-level findings and limits: More public clonotypes were shared by persistent patients (2,741) than by new patients (more than 950). Patients with persistent disease showed a bias toward TRBV28, TRBJ1-2 and TRBJ2-5.

To note about this clonotype: Its matching antigen is unknown.

Germline loops: CDR1 DFQATT, CDR2 SNEGSKA (reference sequence). The CDR3 consists of 16 residues. With V trimmed by 1 base and J by 5 bases, 11 bases remained unmatched. As to time point: newly diagnosed GD, antithyroid drugs for less than 3 months. With RNA extracted from PBMCs as input, the TCR library was made. Library construction for TCR beta used iRepertoire HTBI primers and Arm-PCR of CDR3 regions. Each CDR3 protein gets one entry after TCRdb re-called the multiplex PCR reads with MiXCR. Among about 470,000 distinct CDR3 sequences listed, around 14% were seen once. This sample also belongs to another study, concerning T cells in Graves' hyperthyroidism and ophthalmopathy.

The clonotype originates from a woman in her thirties with Graves disease. J is TRBJ2-5 and V is TRBV20-1, with TRBD2 identical over 9 bases. This specimen was peripheral blood mononuclear cells (PBMCs), taken at new diagnosis, from a patient treated with antithyroid drugs. CDR3 sequence reads: CSARAYNGTSWETQYF. The CDR3 bases are TGCAGTGCTAGAGCCTACAATGGGACTAGCTGGGAGACCCAGTACTTC.